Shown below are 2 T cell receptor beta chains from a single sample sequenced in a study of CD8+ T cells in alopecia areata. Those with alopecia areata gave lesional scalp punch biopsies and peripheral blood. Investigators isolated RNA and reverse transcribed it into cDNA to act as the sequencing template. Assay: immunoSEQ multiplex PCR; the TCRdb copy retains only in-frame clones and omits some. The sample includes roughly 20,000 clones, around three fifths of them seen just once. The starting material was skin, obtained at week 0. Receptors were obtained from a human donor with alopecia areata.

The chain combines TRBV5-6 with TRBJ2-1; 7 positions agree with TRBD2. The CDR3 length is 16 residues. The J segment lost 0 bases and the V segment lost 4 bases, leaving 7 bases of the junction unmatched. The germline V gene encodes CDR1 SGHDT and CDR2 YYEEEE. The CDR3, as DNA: TGTGCCAGCAGCAGAACTAGCGTCGGCTCCTACAATGAGCAGTTCTTC. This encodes CASSRTSVGSYNEQFF.

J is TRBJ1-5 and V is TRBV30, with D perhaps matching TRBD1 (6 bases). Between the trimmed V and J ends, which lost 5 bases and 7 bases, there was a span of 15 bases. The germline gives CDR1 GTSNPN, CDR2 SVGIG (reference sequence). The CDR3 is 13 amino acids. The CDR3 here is CAWQGKGGQPQHF. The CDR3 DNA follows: TGTGCCTGGCAGGGGAAAGGAGGACAGCCCCAGCATTTT. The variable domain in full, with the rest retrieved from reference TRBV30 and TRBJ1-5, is SQTIHQWPATLVQPVGSPLSLECTVEGTSNPNLYWYRQAAGRGLQLLFYSVGIGQISSEVPQNLSASRPQDRQFILSSKKLLLSDSGFYLCAWQGKGGQPQHFGDGTRLSIL.